This T cell receptor beta chain appears in the sequencing data of a study of T cells in Graves' hyperthyroidism and ophthalmopathy. Overall study findings and caveats: Blood also contained most expanded thyroid clonotypes above 0.001.

This clonotype came up many times. Its antigen is unknown. V was shortened by 5 bases and J by 1 base, with 10 bases between the two germline ends. Germline V gene data show CDR1 as SGHDT and CDR2 as YYEEEE. The CDR3 covers 13 residues. Out of over 7.5 ml of fresh peripheral blood came the PBMCs. Amplified regions were TCR beta CDR3 sequences from RNA transcripts. An initial round of RT-PCR targeting the TCR CDR3 relied on the HTBI primer set. TCRdb ran MiXCR on the multiplex PCR reads and lists one entry per CDR3 protein. The sample shows more than 600,000 distinct CDR3 sequences, roughly 15% of them seen only once.

The source is a man between 18 and 35 years old with Graves' hyperthyroidism. The gene calls are TRBV5-6 and TRBJ2-7, with a possible D match to TRBD2 (5 bases). The sequenced sample consisted of blood. CDR3 region: CASSPTTSYEQYF. The CDR3, as DNA: TGTGCCAGCAGTCCGACTACGTCCTACGAGCAGTACTTC.